The 32 T cell receptor beta chains reported below all come from one sample, sequenced in a study of blood T cell repertoires in COVID-19. Sequencing used immunoSEQ multiplex PCR; TCRdb keeps in-frame clones, though not all of them. Altogether 400,000 to 550,000 clones are present, nearly 90% being singletons, with the ten largest covering just under 2%. The specimen sequenced was PBMCs or T cells enriched from blood (not recorded which). These receptors all stem from a woman aged 18-29 years with acute COVID-19.

The V and J genes are TRBV5-1 and TRBJ2-7, with 8 bases identical to TRBD1. The CDR3 consists of 16 residues. Germline-derived CDR1 and CDR2 are SGHRS and YFSETQ. V trimming: 5 bases; J trimming: 2 bases; junction bases outside the gene matches: 12. The CDR3 is CASRRDRISVAYEQYF. The CDR3 coding sequence is TGCGCCAGCAGGCGGGACAGGATATCTGTAGCCTACGAGCAGTACTTC.

V usage is TRBV29-1 and J usage is TRBJ2-7, with 8 bases fitting TRBD2. Germline CDR1 is SQVTM and CDR2 is ANQGSEA. The CDR3 loop spans 13 amino acids. V shed 3 bases and J 3 bases; nucleotides not matched to a gene: 4. CDR3 sequence: CSVDGRGVYEQYF. CDR3 bases: TGCAGCGTTGACGGGAGGGGGGTCTACGAGCAGTACTTC.

The chain combines TRBV5-5 with TRBJ2-1; 9 bases match TRBD2. Trimming took 4 bases from V and 13 from J; bases not matched to a gene: 15. The CDR3 totals 15 residues. In germline, CDR1 is SGHKS, CDR2 YYEKEE (reference sequence). The CDR3 DNA reads TGTGCCAGCAGCCGTTCACTAGCGGGTGGGACTGGACAGTTCTTC. This codes for CASSRSLAGGTGQFF.

This chain joins TRBV19 and TRBJ1-1; 8 bases map to TRBD1. Germline lookup yields CDR1 LNHDA and CDR2 SQIVND (reference sequence). V dropped 0 bases and J dropped 5; count of bases not matched to a gene: 5. This CDR3 has 15 amino acids. The CDR3 region has the DNA TGTGCCAGTAGTATAGAACAGGGGGGATGGACTGAAGCTTTCTTT. Encoded protein: CASSIEQGGWTEAFF.

The chain links TRBV23-1 to TRBJ2-7; D not certain. TRBV23-1 falls under the ORF class, with uncertain function. The CDR3 sequence is 10 residues long. V lost 8 bases and J 3 bases, leaving 5 bases between the germline ends. The DNA of the CDR3 is TGCGCCAGCGCTAACTACGAGCAGTACTTC. It encodes CASANYEQYF.

This chain joins TRBV25-1 and TRBJ1-4; D unclear. Germline loops: CDR1 MGHDK, CDR2 SYGVNS. The CDR3 consists of 13 residues. The V end lost 2 bases, the J end lost 7 bases, and 8 bases lay between the germline ends. The CDR3 DNA follows: TGTGCCAGCAGTGAAACCGGGAGTGAAAAACTGTTTTTT. It is translated as CASSETGSEKLFF.

The V call is TRBV6-6, the J call TRBJ2-3, with 9 bases lining up with TRBD1. From germline, CDR1 is MNHNY and CDR2 SVGAGI (reference sequence). V lost 10 bases and J lost 5; bases outside the gene matches: 7. The CDR3 runs 13 residues. Here the CDR3 DNA reads TGTGCCATCGACAGGGGGTTGGGAGATACGCAGTATTTT. It is translated as CAIDRGLGDTQYF.

The chain uses TRBV30 and TRBJ2-2, with 9 positions matching TRBD2. CDR3 length: 15 residues. V trimming: 0 bases; J trimming: 5 bases; junction bases outside the gene matches: 4. The V gene's germline CDR1 is GTSNPN and CDR2 SVGIG (reference sequence). CDR3 DNA sequence: TGTGCCTGGAGTGTACGGCTAGCGGGGACCGGGGAGCTGTTTTTT. This encodes CAWSVRLAGTGELFF. Variable domain in full (rest from reference TRBV30 and TRBJ2-2): SQTIHQWPATLVQPVGSPLSLECTVEGTSNPNLYWYRQAAGRGLQLLFYSVGIGQISSEVPQNLSASRPQDRQFILSSKKLLLSDSGFYLCAWSVRLAGTGELFFGEGSRLTVL.

This chain connects TRBV3-1 (or the pseudogene TRBV3-2) to TRBJ2-7; 8 nucleotides align to TRBD2. V gave up 4 bases and J gave up 3 bases; unmatched junction bases: 8. Germline lookup yields CDR1 LGHDT and CDR2 YNNKEL (reference sequence). The CDR3 covers 15 residues. The CDR3 spells CASSPVLAGHYEQYF. The DNA of the CDR3 is TGTGCCAGCAGCCCCGTTTTAGCGGGGCACTACGAGCAGTACTTC.

The table lists this clone with a few counts. V gene TRBV9 combines with J gene TRBJ1-5, with unresolved D. CDR1 is SGDLS and CDR2 is YYNGEE in the germline V gene. The CDR3 loop spans 17 amino acids. The ends were cut back, 3 bases at V and 4 bases at J, with 20 bases in the middle. CDR3 in DNA: TGTGCCAGCAGCGACTACACCGCGAGCCGAGGGAATCAGCCCCAGCATTTT. It is translated as CASSDYTASRGNQPQHF.

The rearrangement links TRBV30 to TRBJ1-1, with no clear D. The CDR3 has 11 amino acids. The V gene lost 3 bases and the J gene lost 7 bases, with 9 bases spanning the gap. CDR1 GTSNPN and CDR2 SVGIG come from the germline V gene (reference sequence). The chain's CDR3 is CAWSPRYEAFF. In DNA form, the CDR3 reads TGTGCCTGGAGCCCCCGTTATGAAGCTTTCTTT.

The chain couples TRBV23-1 to TRBJ2-2; D uncertain. TRBV23-1 is designated an ORF whose function remains uncertain. The CDR3 length is 13 residues. V was cut by 4 bases and J by 2 bases, with 5 bases left in between. The chain's CDR3 is CASSRPNTGELFF. CDR3 coding DNA: TGCGCCAGCAGTCGTCCTAACACCGGGGAGCTGTTTTTT.

This clone was detected a few times. The chain recombines TRBV3-1 (or the pseudogene TRBV3-2) with TRBJ2-1, with a weak D call TRBD2 (5 bases). Per the germline V gene, CDR1 is LGHDT and CDR2 is YNNKEL (reference sequence). Deletions cut 0 bases from V and 6 bases from J, with 15 bases between. The CDR3 has 16 residues. The CDR3 nucleotides read TGTGCCAGCAGCCAAGATCTCGGGGAGATTTCCAATGAGCAGTTCTTC. This sequence encodes CASSQDLGEISNEQFF.

This chain uses TRBV7-6 with TRBJ2-7, with TRBD1 matching 7 bases. CDR1 and CDR2 from the germline V gene are SGHVS and FNYEAQ. J was trimmed by 3 bases and V by 0 bases; bases with no gene match: 2. The CDR3 covers 14 residues. CDR3: CASSLAGTDYEQYF. The CDR3 DNA is TGTGCCAGCAGCTTAGCCGGGACAGACTACGAGCAGTACTTC.

This clone was recorded a few times. The rearrangement uses TRBV11-1 and TRBJ1-1; D remains unclear. This CDR3 has 15 amino acids. From germline, CDR1 is SGHAT and CDR2 FQDESV (reference sequence). V lost 6 bases to trimming and J lost 10 bases, with 24 bases between them. For the CDR3, the DNA is TGTGCCAGCAGTCAACGAGATTACAGCACGCGCCGAGCTTTCTTT. Protein product: CASSQRDYSTRRAFF.

This clone was seen just once. The chain employs TRBV5-1 and TRBJ2-7, with a weak D call TRBD2 (5 bases). V shed 1 base and J shed 0 bases, with 11 bases lying between them. The CDR3 has 15 amino acids. CDR1 and CDR2 (germline): SGHRS, YFSETQ. CDR3 DNA: TGCGCCAGCAGCTTGCACGGGGAACCCTCCTACGAGCAGTACTTC. Amino acid sequence: CASSLHGEPSYEQYF.

This clone has just one count. The chain combines TRBV27 with TRBJ1-4, with D perhaps matching TRBD1 (5 bases). The length of the CDR3 is 18 residues. Germline V gene sequence: CDR1 MNHEY, CDR2 SMNVEV (reference sequence). Trimming removed 0 bases at V and 5 bases at J, with 19 bases between. The CDR3: CASSLSPRFGGKNEKLFF. The DNA of the CDR3 is TGTGCCAGCAGTTTATCTCCAAGGTTCGGGGGGAAGAATGAAAAACTGTTTTTT.

The genes are TRBV15 and TRBJ2-7, with a weak D call TRBD2 (5 bases). The V gene's germline CDR1 is LNHNV and CDR2 YYDKDF (reference sequence). V was clipped by 0 bases and J by 0 bases, with 12 bases between them. The CDR3 has 16 residues. CDR3 in amino acids: CATSRDLKRSSYEQYF. The CDR3 DNA follows: TGTGCCACCAGCAGAGATTTGAAGCGGAGCTCCTACGAGCAGTACTTC. The variable domain in full, completed from reference TRBV15 and TRBJ2-7, reads DAMVIQNPRYQVTQFGKPVTLSCSQTLNHNVMYWYQQKSSQAPKLLFHYYDKDFNNEADTPDNFQSRRPNTSFCFLDIRSPGLGDTAMYLCATSRDLKRSSYEQYFGPGTRLTVT.

The rearrangement links TRBV18 to TRBJ2-5, with D perhaps matching TRBD1 (5 bases). Germline CDR1 and CDR2: KGHSH and LQKENI. V was cut by 3 bases and J by 7 bases, with 18 bases left in between. CDR3 length: 15 amino acids. This CDR3 is CASSPSSRVLGTQYF. CDR3 coding DNA: TGTGCCAGCTCACCCTCCTCCAGGGTGCTCGGGACCCAGTACTTC.

The chain recombines TRBV7-9 with TRBJ2-2; TRBD2 agrees at 8 bases. In germline, CDR1 is SEHNR, CDR2 FQNEAQ (reference sequence). V lost 6 bases to trimming and J lost 4 bases; unmatched junction nucleotides: 7. CDR3 length equals 15 residues. CDR3 bases: TGTGCCAGCAGATCGGGGCGGGAGGTCACCGGGGAGCTGTTTTTT. Amino acids: CASRSGREVTGELFF.

This clone was observed a single time. Other DNA variants within this sample encode the same CDR3. The chain is built from TRBV6-5 and TRBJ1-1; 10 bases are shared with TRBD1. Germline V lookup: CDR1 MNHEY, CDR2 SVGAGI. With 2 bases clipped from V and 6 bases from J, the junction kept 3 bases outside the gene matches. The CDR3 has 14 amino acids. CDR3 sequence (DNA): TGTGCCAGCAGTTACCGGGACAGGGGATCTGAAGCTTTCTTT. Its translation: CASSYRDRGSEAFF.

CDR3 bases: TGTGCCAGCAGACAGGGTATCAGCGCTGAAGCTTTCTTT. Translating gives CASRQGISAEAFF. The chain recombines TRBV27 with TRBJ1-1; weak D call: TRBD1 (6 bases). This CDR3 region has 13 residues. Germline V gene sequence: CDR1 MNHEY, CDR2 SMNVEV (reference sequence). Trimming pared 6 bases from V and 6 bases from J, leaving 14 bases between.

This chain uses TRBV5-5 with TRBJ1-2; 8 nucleotides match TRBD1. Germline CDR1 and CDR2: SGHKS and YYEKEE (reference sequence). The CDR3 extends over 16 amino acids. Unmatched junction bases numbered 12, after V lost 4 bases and J lost 4 bases. This chain's CDR3 is CASSPLPQGEIYGYTF. CDR3 sequence (DNA): TGTGCCAGCAGCCCTCTACCACAGGGGGAGATCTATGGCTACACCTTC.

The chain has TRBV7-8 and TRBJ2-2; 7 bases line up with TRBD2. This CDR3 comprises 15 residues. The V segment lost 2 bases and the J segment 4 bases; nucleotides outside the gene matches: 4. Germline V gene sequence: CDR1 SGHVS, CDR2 FQNEAQ. The CDR3 bases are TGTGCCAGCAGCTTACGGGAGGTGGTCACCGGGGAGCTGTTTTTT. Protein product: CASSLREVVTGELFF.

This sequence joins TRBV9 and TRBJ2-7, with TRBD2 matching 15 bases. The CDR3 totals 19 residues. The V segment lost 4 bases and the J segment 3 bases; nucleotides outside the gene matches: 14. The germline V gene has CDR1 SGDLS and CDR2 YYNGEE. The CDR3 spells CASSPVPGTSGGLGYEQYF. The CDR3 nucleotides are TGTGCCAGCAGCCCTGTCCCCGGGACTAGCGGGGGGCTCGGCTACGAGCAGTACTTC.

The chain recombines TRBV28 with TRBJ1-6; perhaps TRBD1 as D (6 bases). The CDR3 extends over 11 amino acids. The V gene's germline CDR1 is MDHEN and CDR2 SYDVKM. The V end was cut by 4 bases, the J end by 14 bases, with 9 bases between. The CDR3 DNA is TGTGCCAGCAGTTCCGGGACATCCCTCCACTTT. Amino acids: CASSSGTSLHF. Full variable domain (rest looked up from reference TRBV28 and TRBJ1-6): DVKVTQSSRYLVKRTGEKVFLECVQDMDHENMFWYRQDPGLGLRLIYFSYDVKMKEKGDIPEGYSVSREKKERFSLILESASTNQTSMYLCASSSGTSLHFGNGTRLTVT.

V gene TRBV28 combines with J gene TRBJ1-3; D not resolved. Germline V lookup: CDR1 MDHEN, CDR2 SYDVKM. V gave up 8 bases and J gave up 0 bases, with 8 bases separating them. This CDR3 has 13 amino acids. The CDR3 DNA reads TGTGCCAGCGAGATCAACTCTGGAAACACCATATATTTT. This translates into CASEINSGNTIYF.

This clone was counted between two and nine times. J is TRBJ1-2 and V is TRBV6-5; weak D call: TRBD1 (6 bases). Germline V lookup: CDR1 MNHEY, CDR2 SVGAGI. V lost 2 bases, J lost 4 bases, and 14 bases lay in between. The CDR3 has 15 amino acids. The DNA for the CDR3 is TGTGCCAGCAGTTACGTATCAGGGGAACCCTATGGCTACACCTTC. Its translation: CASSYVSGEPYGYTF.

This chain uses TRBV7-9 with TRBJ2-7; TRBD1 aligns across 9 bases. Losses at the gene ends were 4 bases for V and 3 bases for J; bases not matched to a gene: 10. The CDR3 is 16 amino acids. CDR1 SEHNR and CDR2 FQNEAQ come from the germline V gene (reference sequence). The DNA of the CDR3 is TGTGCCAGCAGCTCCTGGACAGGGGTGGGTTTCTACGAGCAGTACTTC. Its protein is CASSSWTGVGFYEQYF.

In this sample, this clone turned up once. The chain employs TRBV9 and TRBJ2-5; D perhaps matches TRBD2 (7 bases). The length of the CDR3 is 17 residues. Trimming took off 2 bases at V and 2 bases at J, with 19 bases between the two ends. Germline V CDR1 and CDR2: SGDLS, YYNGEE. The CDR3 loop is CASSVSSGGRPQETQYF. The CDR3 nucleotides read TGTGCCAGCAGCGTCTCGTCGGGGGGCCGACCGCAAGAGACCCAGTACTTC.

V gene TRBV11-2 combines with J gene TRBJ1-1; perhaps TRBD1 as D (5 bases). Trimming cost V 10 bases and J 0 bases, with 12 bases left between them. This CDR3 region has 13 residues. Germline V gene sequence: CDR1 SGHAT, CDR2 FQNNGV. The chain's CDR3 is CATRGGMNTEAFF. The CDR3 nucleotides are TGTGCCACGCGGGGGGGGATGAACACTGAAGCTTTCTTT.

The rearrangement joins TRBV28 to TRBJ1-2, with 8 bases fitting TRBD1. Trimming at V came to 11 bases and at J to 10 bases, leaving 12 bases not matched to a gene. Germline CDR1 is MDHEN and CDR2 is SYDVKM. CDR3 length equals 12 residues. Here the CDR3 reads CAGRTGLYLYTF. CDR3 DNA: TGTGCCGGTCGGACAGGGTTGTACCTCTACACCTTC.